The 17 T cell receptor beta chains presented below share a single source sample, sequenced in a study of shared clonotypes between healthy human individuals. TCRdb's copy holds only in-frame clones and misses some; the assay was immunoSEQ multiplex PCR. The sample holds more than 550,000 clones, 80% to 95% seen once. Source material: memory CD8+ T cells from PBMCs. Subset noted: CD45RO+ cells pooled with CCR7-negative TemRA cells. The receptors derive from a man aged 18 to 30 in good health. Some clones in this sample may be carry-over from other donors' samples.

The gene calls are TRBV6-4 and TRBJ2-7, with a tentative D call TRBD2 (5 bases). In germline, CDR1 is MRHNA, CDR2 SNTAGT. The CDR3 consists of 13 residues. V lost 1 base, J lost 4 bases, and 8 bases lay in between. The CDR3 protein is CASSDFPGYEQYF. DNA of the CDR3: TGTGCCAGCAGTGACTTCCCGGGGTACGAGCAGTACTTC.

The rearrangement joins TRBV13 to TRBJ2-1; D is possibly TRBD2 (5 bases). V shed 2 bases and J shed 6 bases, with 20 bases lying between them. Germline CDR1 PRHDT, CDR2 FYEKMQ (reference sequence). This CDR3 is built from 17 residues. This CDR3 is CASSLRTGNKNFNEQFF. Here the CDR3 DNA reads TGTGCCAGCAGCTTAAGAACCGGGAATAAGAACTTCAATGAGCAGTTCTTC.

This chain connects TRBV5-1 to TRBJ2-7, with TRBD2 matching over 14 bases. The CDR3 loop spans 16 amino acids. Germline V gives CDR1 SGHRS, CDR2 YFSETQ. V dropped 4 bases and J dropped 2; count of bases not matched to a gene: 5. This CDR3 is CASSLGLAGVTYEQYF. The CDR3 nucleotides read TGCGCCAGCAGCCTGGGACTAGCGGGAGTCACCTACGAGCAGTACTTC.

This chain links TRBV18 with TRBJ2-7, with TRBD1 matching over 10 bases. The V segment lost 0 bases and the J segment 3 bases; nucleotides outside the gene matches: 2. Germline V gene lookup returns CDR1 KGHSH and CDR2 LQKENI. This CDR3 has 15 amino acids. CDR3 loop: CASSPPGTGVYEQYF. In DNA, the CDR3 is TGTGCCAGCTCACCACCCGGGACAGGGGTCTACGAGCAGTACTTC.

This sequence joins TRBV30 and TRBJ2-7; 9 nucleotides line up with TRBD2. Germline V gene data show CDR1 as GTSNPN and CDR2 as SVGIG (reference sequence). V was pared by 4 bases and J by 5 bases, with 15 bases of the junction left unmatched. The CDR3 totals 16 residues. The DNA of the CDR3 is TGTGCCTGGATAGGTTCCGGGCTAGCGGGACTCAACGAGCAGTACTTC. As protein: CAWIGSGLAGLNEQYF. Full variable domain (rest looked up from reference TRBV30 and TRBJ2-7): SQTIHQWPATLVQPVGSPLSLECTVEGTSNPNLYWYRQAAGRGLQLLFYSVGIGQISSEVPQNLSASRPQDRQFILSSKKLLLSDSGFYLCAWIGSGLAGLNEQYFGPGTRLTVT.

This sequence joins TRBV7-9 and TRBJ2-7; TRBD2 matches at 7 bases. The germline CDR1 and CDR2 sequences are SEHNR and FQNEAQ (reference sequence). The CDR3 contains 16 residues. J gave up 0 bases and V 5 bases, and 10 bases lay outside the gene matches. CDR3 sequence: CASSPLSGLLSYEQYF. In DNA, the CDR3 is TGTGCCAGCAGCCCCCTTAGCGGGTTACTCTCCTACGAGCAGTACTTC.

This clone was counted only a few times. The chain combines TRBV5-3 with TRBJ1-2, with TRBD1 as a possible D gene (6 bases). TRBV5-3 is marked as an open reading frame, function uncertain. The CDR3 is 11 amino acids. Trimming stripped 4 bases from V and 14 bases from J, with 15 bases between. The CDR3 protein is CARSVAGVRTF. In DNA form, the CDR3 reads TGTGCCAGAAGCGTTGCAGGGGTTAGGACCTTC.

This sequence joins TRBV10-2 and TRBJ2-2; no firm D call. The CDR3 loop spans 13 amino acids. Germline CDR1 and CDR2: WSHSY and SAAADI. V was shortened by 2 bases and J by 6 bases, with 7 bases between the two germline ends. The CDR3 sequence: CASSEGRPGELFF. In DNA form, the CDR3 reads TGCGCCAGCAGTGAGGGCAGACCCGGGGAGCTGTTTTTT.

The chain has TRBV19 and TRBJ1-2; D call uncertain. This CDR3 is built from 12 residues. Germline loops: CDR1 LNHDA, CDR2 SQIVND (reference sequence). The V end lost 8 bases, the J end lost 3 bases, and 10 bases lay between the germline ends. The DNA of the CDR3 is TGTGCCAGTGGACCGTTTTACTATGGCTACACCTTC. It encodes CASGPFYYGYTF.

CDR3 region: CASRSRDRSTDTQYF. The CDR3 region has the DNA TGCGCCAGCAGGTCCCGGGACAGGAGCACAGATACGCAGTATTTT. The V call is TRBV5-1, the J call TRBJ2-3, with 8 positions matching TRBD1. The junction had 5 bases not matched to a gene; V was cut back by 5 bases and J by 0 bases. Per germline, CDR1 SGHRS and CDR2 YFSETQ. CDR3 length: 15 residues.

This chain joins TRBV9 and TRBJ2-5; the match to TRBD2 covers 11 bases. The V and J ends lost 3 bases and 1 base, in that order; junction bases with no gene match: 5. Germline assignment: CDR1 SGDLS and CDR2 YYNGEE. This CDR3 is built from 16 residues. Here the CDR3 DNA reads TGTGCCAGCAGCGCGCAGACTAGCGGGGCCCAAGAGACCCAGTACTTC. Translation gives CASSAQTSGAQETQYF.

The V and J genes are TRBV27 and TRBJ2-1, with a tentative D call TRBD1 (5 bases). CDR3 length: 16 amino acids. The germline gives CDR1 MNHEY, CDR2 SMNVEV (reference sequence). Trimming stripped 2 bases from V and 5 bases from J, with 16 bases between. The CDR3 reads CASSLGADRWDNEQFF. The CDR3 bases are TGTGCCAGCAGTTTAGGGGCGGATCGGTGGGACAATGAGCAGTTCTTC.

The chain couples TRBV7-9 to TRBJ1-1; tentative D call: TRBD1 (6 bases). V was pared by 6 bases and J by 3 bases, with 11 bases between. In germline, CDR1 is SEHNR, CDR2 FQNEAQ (reference sequence). The CDR3 has 13 residues. CDR3 nucleotides: TGTGCCAGCAGACCAGGGGTTGACACTGAAGCTTTCTTT. As protein: CASRPGVDTEAFF.

This clone was found once. The chain links TRBV4-2 to TRBJ2-7; D may be TRBD2 (5 bases). Per germline, CDR1 LGHNA and CDR2 YNFKEQ. The length of the CDR3 is 14 residues. V shed 2 bases and J shed 3 bases, with 11 bases lying between them. Written as DNA, the CDR3 is TGTGCCAGCAGCCAATTAGGTGAGGGCTACGAGCAGTACTTC. It yields the protein CASSQLGEGYEQYF.

This chain connects TRBV4-1 to TRBJ1-4, with no clear D. Trimming cost V 0 bases and J 5 bases, with 10 bases left between them. CDR3 length: 15 amino acids. The germline CDR1 and CDR2 sequences are MGHRA and YSYEKL. The CDR3 is CASSQERSRNEKLFF. DNA for the CDR3: TGCGCCAGCAGCCAAGAGAGGAGCAGAAATGAAAAACTGTTTTTT.

DNA for the CDR3: TGTGCCAGTAGTATTACCGGACTAGCGGTAAGCTCCTACAATGAGCAGTTCTTC. Protein product: CASSITGLAVSSYNEQFF. The V call is TRBV19, the J call TRBJ2-1, with TRBD2 matching 10 bases. The CDR3 covers 18 residues. The germline gives CDR1 LNHDA, CDR2 SQIVND (reference sequence). The V and J ends lost 3 bases and 0 bases, in that order; junction bases with no gene match: 8. The full variable domain, in which reference TRBV19 and TRBJ2-1 provide the parts outside the CDR3, is DGGITQSPKYLFRKEGQNVTLSCEQNLNHDAMYWYRQDPGQGLRLIYYSQIVNDFQKGDIAEGYSVSREKKESFPLTVTSAQKNPTAFYLCASSITGLAVSSYNEQFFGPGTRLTVL.

This chain connects TRBV19 to TRBJ2-1; D possibly corresponds to TRBD2 (6 bases). The length of the CDR3 is 15 residues. V lost 5 bases, J lost 4 bases, and 15 bases lay in between. Germline CDR1 is LNHDA and CDR2 is SQIVND (reference sequence). The CDR3 loop reads CASSPAGRGYNEQFF. For the CDR3, the DNA is TGTGCCAGTAGTCCGGCGGGAAGAGGTTACAATGAGCAGTTCTTC. Looking up the rest from reference TRBV19 and TRBJ2-1 gives the full variable domain: DGGITQSPKYLFRKEGQNVTLSCEQNLNHDAMYWYRQDPGQGLRLIYYSQIVNDFQKGDIAEGYSVSREKKESFPLTVTSAQKNPTAFYLCASSPAGRGYNEQFFGPGTRLTVL.